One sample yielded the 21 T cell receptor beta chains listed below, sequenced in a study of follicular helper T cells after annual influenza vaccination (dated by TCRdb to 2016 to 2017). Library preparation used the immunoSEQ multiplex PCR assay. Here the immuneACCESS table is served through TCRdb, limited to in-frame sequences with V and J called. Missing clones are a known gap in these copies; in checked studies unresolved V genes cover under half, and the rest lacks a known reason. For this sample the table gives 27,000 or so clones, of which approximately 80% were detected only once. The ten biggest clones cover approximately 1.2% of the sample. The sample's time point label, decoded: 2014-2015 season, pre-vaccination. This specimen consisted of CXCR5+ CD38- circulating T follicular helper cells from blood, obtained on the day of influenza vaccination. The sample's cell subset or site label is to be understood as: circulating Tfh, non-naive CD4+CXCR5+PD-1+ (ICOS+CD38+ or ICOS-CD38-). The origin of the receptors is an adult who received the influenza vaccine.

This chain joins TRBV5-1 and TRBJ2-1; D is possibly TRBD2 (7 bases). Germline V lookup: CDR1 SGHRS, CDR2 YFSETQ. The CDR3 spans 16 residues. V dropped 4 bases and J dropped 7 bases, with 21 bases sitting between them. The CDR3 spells CASSPDEGGVGNEQFF. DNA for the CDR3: TGCGCCAGCAGCCCTGACGAGGGGGGGGTCGGGAATGAGCAGTTCTTC.

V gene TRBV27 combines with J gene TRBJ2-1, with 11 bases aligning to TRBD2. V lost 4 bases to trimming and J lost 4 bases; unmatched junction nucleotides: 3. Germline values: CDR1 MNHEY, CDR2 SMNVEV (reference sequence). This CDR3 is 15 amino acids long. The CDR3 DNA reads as TGTGCCAGCAGTTCCGGGACTAGCGGATACAATGAGCAGTTCTTC. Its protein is CASSSGTSGYNEQFF.

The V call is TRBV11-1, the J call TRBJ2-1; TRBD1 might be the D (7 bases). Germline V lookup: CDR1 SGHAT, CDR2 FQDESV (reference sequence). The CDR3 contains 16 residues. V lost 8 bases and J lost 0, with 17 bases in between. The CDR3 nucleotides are TGTGCCAGCTCTCAGGGGGGCCCGAGCTCCTACAATGAGCAGTTCTTC. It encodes CASSQGGPSSYNEQFF. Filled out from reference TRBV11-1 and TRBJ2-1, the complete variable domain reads EAEVAQSPRYKITEKSQAVAFWCDPISGHATLYWYRQILGQGPELLVQFQDESVVDDSQLPKDRFSAERLKGVDSTLKIQPAELGDSAMYLCASSQGGPSSYNEQFFGPGTRLTVL.

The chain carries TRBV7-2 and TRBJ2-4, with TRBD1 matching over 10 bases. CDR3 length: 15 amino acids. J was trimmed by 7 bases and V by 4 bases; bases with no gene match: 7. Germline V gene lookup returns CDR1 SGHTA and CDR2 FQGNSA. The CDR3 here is CASSSRGGQGNIQYF. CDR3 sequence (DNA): TGTGCCAGCAGCTCCAGAGGGGGACAGGGGAACATTCAGTACTTC.

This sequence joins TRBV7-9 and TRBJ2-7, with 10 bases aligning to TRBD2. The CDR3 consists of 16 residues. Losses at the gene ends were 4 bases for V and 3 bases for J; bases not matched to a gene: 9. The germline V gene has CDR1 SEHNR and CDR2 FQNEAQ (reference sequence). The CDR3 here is CASSSISAGGFYEQYF. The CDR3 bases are TGTGCCAGCAGCTCCATATCAGCGGGAGGGTTCTACGAGCAGTACTTC.

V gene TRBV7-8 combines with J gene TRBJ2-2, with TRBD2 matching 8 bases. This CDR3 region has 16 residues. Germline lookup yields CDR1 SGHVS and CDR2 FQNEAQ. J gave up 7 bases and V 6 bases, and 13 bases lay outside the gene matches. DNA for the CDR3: TGTGCCAGCAGGGCTACTGGCGGGAGGCGGGGCGGGGAGCTGTTTTTT. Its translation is CASRATGGRRGGELFF.

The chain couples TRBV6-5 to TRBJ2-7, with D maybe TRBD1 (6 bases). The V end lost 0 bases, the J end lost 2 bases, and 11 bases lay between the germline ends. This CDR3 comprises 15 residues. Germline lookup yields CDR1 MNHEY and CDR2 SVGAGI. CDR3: CASSYSWTATYEQYF. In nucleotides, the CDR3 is TGTGCCAGCAGTTACTCGTGGACAGCCACCTACGAGCAGTACTTC.

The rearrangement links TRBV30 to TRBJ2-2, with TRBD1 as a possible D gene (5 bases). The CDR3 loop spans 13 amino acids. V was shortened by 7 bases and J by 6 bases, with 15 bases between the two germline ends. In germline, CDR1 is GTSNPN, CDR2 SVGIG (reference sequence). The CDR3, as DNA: TGTGCCTTCTCCCAGGGAAGGGCCGGGGAGCTGTTTTTT. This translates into CAFSQGRAGELFF.

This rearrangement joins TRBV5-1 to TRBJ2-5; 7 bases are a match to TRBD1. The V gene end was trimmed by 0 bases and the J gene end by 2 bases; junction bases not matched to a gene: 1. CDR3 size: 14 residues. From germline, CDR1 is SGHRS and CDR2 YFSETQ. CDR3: CASSLEGAQETQYF. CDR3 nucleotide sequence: TGCGCCAGCAGCTTGGAGGGGGCGCAAGAGACCCAGTACTTC.

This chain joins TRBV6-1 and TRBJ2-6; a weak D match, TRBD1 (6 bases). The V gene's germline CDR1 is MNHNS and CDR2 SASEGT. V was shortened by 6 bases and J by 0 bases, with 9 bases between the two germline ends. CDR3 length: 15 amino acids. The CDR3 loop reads CASRGDNSGANVLTF. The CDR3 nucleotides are TGTGCCAGCAGGGGGGACAACTCTGGGGCCAACGTCCTGACTTTC.

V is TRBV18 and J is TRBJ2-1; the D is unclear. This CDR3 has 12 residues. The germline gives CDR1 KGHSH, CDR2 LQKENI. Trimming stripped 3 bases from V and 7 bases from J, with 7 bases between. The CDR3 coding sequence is TGTGCCAGCTCACCTCGAGTTAATGAGCAGTTCTTC. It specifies CASSPRVNEQFF.

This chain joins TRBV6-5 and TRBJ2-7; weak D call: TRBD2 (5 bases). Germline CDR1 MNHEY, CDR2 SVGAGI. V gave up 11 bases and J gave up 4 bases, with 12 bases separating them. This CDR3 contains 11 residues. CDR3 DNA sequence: TGTGCCGGTGGTTCGGGGTACGAGCAGTACTTC. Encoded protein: CAGGSGYEQYF.

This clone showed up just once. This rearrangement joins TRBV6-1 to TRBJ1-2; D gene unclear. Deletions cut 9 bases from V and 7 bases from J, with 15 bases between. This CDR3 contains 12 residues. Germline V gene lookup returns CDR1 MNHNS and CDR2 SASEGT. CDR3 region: CASGLNRGGYTF. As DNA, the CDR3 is TGTGCCAGTGGACTAAACCGGGGTGGCTACACCTTC.

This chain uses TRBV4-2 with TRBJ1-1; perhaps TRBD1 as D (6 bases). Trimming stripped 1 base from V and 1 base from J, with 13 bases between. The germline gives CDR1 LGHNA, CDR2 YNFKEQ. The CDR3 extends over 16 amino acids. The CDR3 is CASSQAFGGANTEAFF. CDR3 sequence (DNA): TGTGCCAGCAGCCAAGCGTTTGGGGGGGCGAACACTGAAGCTTTCTTT.

CDR3 nucleotides: TGTGCCAGCAGTGTGACAGGGGGCAATCAGCCCCAGCATTTT. Translating gives CASSVTGGNQPQHF. V gene TRBV6-1 combines with J gene TRBJ1-5; 8 positions agree with TRBD1. This CDR3 spans 14 amino acids. CDR1 MNHNS and CDR2 SASEGT come from the germline V gene. Trimming took 4 bases from V and 2 from J; bases not matched to a gene: 1.

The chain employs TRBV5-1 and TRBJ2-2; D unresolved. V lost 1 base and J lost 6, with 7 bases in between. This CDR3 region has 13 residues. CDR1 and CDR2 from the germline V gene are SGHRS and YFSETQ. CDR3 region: CASSLSGPGELFF. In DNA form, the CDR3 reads TGCGCCAGCAGCTTGTCGGGTCCCGGGGAGCTGTTTTTT.

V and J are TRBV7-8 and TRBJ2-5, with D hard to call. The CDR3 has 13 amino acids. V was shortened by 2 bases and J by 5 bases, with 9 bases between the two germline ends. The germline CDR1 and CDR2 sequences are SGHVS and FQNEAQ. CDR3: CASSLPPQETQYF. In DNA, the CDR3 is TGTGCCAGCAGCTTACCCCCCCAGGAGACCCAGTACTTC.

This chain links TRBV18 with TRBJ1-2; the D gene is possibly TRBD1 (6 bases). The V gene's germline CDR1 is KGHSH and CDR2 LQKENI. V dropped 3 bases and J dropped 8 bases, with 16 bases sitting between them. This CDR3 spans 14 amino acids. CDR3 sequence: CASSPPEGGGGYTF. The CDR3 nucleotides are TGTGCCAGCTCACCCCCGGAAGGGGGTGGAGGCTACACCTTC.

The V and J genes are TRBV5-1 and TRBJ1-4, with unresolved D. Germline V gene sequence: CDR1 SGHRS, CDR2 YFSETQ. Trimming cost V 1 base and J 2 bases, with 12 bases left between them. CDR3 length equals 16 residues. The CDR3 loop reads CASSLNGGGTNEKLFF. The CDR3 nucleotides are TGCGCCAGCAGCTTGAACGGCGGAGGGACTAATGAAAAACTGTTTTTT.

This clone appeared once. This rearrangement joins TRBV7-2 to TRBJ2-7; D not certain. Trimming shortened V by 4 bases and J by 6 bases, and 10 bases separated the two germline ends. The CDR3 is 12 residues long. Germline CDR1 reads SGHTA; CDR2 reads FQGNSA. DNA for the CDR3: TGTGCCAGCAGCTCCTTCCTAGGCGAGCAGTACTTC. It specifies CASSSFLGEQYF. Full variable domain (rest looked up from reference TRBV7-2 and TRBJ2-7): GAGVSQSPSNKVTEKGKDVELRCDPISGHTALYWYRQSLGQGLEFLIYFQGNSAPDKSGLPSDRFSAERTGGSVSTLTIQRTQQEDSAVYLCASSSFLGEQYFGPGTRLTVT.

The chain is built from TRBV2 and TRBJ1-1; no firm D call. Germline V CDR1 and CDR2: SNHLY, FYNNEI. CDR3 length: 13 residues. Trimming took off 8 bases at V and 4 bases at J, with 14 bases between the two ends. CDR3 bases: TGTGCCAGCTCAGTGGTGGAGGGCACTGAAGCTTTCTTT. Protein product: CASSVVEGTEAFF.